This T cell receptor (beta chain) is from a study of blood T cell repertoires in COVID-19. Study-level information: PBMCs, B-cell-depleted T cells, or T cells provided the cDNA or gDNA that made up the material.

Here immunoSEQ multiplex PCR was the method, and the copy in TCRdb shows in-frame clones only, minus some. Among 55,000 to 75,000 clones listed, 70% to 90% were seen once. Germline V gene sequence: CDR1 ENHRY, CDR2 SYGVKD. Trimming shortened V by 4 bases and J by 0 bases, and 16 bases separated the two germline ends. The CDR3 length is 17 residues. The specimen was peripheral blood. The chain employs TRBV10-3 and TRBJ1-3; D is unresolved. This sequence was found in a man aged 50 to 60 with active COVID-19. CDR3 in DNA: TGTGCCATCAGTGGGAGTACTGAACGGAACTCTGGAAACACCATATATTTT. Its translation: CAISGSTERNSGNTIYF.